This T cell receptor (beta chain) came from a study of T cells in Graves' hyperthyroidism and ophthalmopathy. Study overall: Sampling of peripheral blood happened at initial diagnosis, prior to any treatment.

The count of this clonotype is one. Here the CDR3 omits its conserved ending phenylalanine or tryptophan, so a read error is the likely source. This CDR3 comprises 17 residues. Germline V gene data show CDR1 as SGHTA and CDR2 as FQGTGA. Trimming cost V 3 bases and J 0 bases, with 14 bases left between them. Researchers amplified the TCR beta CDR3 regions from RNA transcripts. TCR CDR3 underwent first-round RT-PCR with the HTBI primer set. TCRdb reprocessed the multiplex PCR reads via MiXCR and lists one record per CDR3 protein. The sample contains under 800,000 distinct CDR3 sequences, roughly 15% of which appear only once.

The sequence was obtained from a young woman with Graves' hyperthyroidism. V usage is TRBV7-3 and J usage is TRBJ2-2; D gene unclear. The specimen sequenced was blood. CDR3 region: CASSLSPFYSNTGELFL. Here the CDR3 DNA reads TGTGCCAGCAGCTTGAGTCCTTTCTATTCGAACACCGGGGAGCTGTTTTTG.